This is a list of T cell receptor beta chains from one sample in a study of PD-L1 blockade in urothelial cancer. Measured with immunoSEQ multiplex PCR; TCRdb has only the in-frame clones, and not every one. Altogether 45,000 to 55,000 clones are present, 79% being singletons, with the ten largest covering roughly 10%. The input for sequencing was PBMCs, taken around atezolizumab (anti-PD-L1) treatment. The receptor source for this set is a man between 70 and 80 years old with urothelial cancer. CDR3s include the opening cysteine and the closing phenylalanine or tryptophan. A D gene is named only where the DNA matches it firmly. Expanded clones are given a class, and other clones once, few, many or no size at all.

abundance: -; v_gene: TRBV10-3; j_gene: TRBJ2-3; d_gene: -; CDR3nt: TGTGCCATCAGTGAGTACAGTTCTAGCACAGATACGCAGTATTTT; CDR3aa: CAISEYSSSTDTQYF
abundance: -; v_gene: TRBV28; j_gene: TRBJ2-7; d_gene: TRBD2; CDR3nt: TGTGCCAGCACCCCGGGGGGGGGCAACTACGAGCAGTACTTC; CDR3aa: CASTPGGGNYEQYF
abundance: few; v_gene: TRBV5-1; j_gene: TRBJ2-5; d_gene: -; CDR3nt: TGCGCCAGCAGCTTGGGGCTAGCCCAAGAGACCCAGTACTTC; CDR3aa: CASSLGLAQETQYF
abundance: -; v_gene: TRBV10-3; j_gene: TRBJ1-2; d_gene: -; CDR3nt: TGTGCCATTACACCGGGGGGACAAGGCTACACCTTC; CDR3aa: CAITPGGQGYTF
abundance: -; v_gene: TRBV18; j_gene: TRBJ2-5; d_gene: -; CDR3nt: TGTGCCAGCTCACCCACCCAACAGGGAAAAGAGACCCAGTACTTC; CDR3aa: CASSPTQQGKETQYF
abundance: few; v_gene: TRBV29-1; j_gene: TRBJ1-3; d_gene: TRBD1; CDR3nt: TGCAGCGTTGTCGGACAGGGGGCCGTTGGAAACACCATATATTTT; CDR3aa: CSVVGQGAVGNTIYF
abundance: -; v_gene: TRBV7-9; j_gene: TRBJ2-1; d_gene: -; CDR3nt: TGTGCCAGCAGCCCCGTGAGGAATGAGCAGTTCTTC; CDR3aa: CASSPVRNEQFF
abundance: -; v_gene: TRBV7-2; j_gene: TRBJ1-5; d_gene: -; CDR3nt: TGTGCCAGCAGCTTAGTTCAGGAAATGCCCCAGCATTTT; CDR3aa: CASSLVQEMPQHF
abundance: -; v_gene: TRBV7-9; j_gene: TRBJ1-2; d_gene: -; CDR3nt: TGTGCCAGCAGCTTAGCGGAGGGAGGGGATGGCTACACCTTC; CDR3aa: CASSLAEGGDGYTF
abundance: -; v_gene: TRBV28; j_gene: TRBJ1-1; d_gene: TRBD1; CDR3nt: TGTGCCAGCAGGGTGGACAGGGAAGATACTGAAGCTTTCTTT; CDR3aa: CASRVDREDTEAFF
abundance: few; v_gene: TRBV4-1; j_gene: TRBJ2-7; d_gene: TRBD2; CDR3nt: TGCGCCAGCAGCCACCTGACTAGCGGGAGTGCCAACGAGCAGTACTTC; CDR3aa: CASSHLTSGSANEQYF
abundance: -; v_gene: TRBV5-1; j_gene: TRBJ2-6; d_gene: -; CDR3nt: TGCGCCAGCAGCTTAATTCCCAGGGATGGGGCCAACGTCCTGACTTTC; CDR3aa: CASSLIPRDGANVLTF
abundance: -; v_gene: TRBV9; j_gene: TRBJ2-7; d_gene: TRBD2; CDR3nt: TGTGCCAGCGGGAGGGGCAGGATGGGCGAGCAGTACTTC; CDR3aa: CASGRGRMGEQYF
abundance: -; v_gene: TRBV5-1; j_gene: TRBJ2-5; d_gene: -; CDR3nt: TGCGCCAGCGGGGCCGGACAGATCCAAGAGACCCAGTACTTC; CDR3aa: CASGAGQIQETQYF
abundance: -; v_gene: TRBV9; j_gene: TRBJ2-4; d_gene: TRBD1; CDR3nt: TGTGCCAGCAGCGTCCAGGGGGCGCAGGCCATTCAGTACTTC; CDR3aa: CASSVQGAQAIQYF
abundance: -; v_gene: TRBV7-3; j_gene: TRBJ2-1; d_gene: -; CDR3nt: TGTGCCAGCAGCCCGGGACTTTCGTACAATGAGCAGTTCTTC; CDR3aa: CASSPGLSYNEQFF
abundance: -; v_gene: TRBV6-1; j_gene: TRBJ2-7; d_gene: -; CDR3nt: TGTGCCAGCAGTGATCTTCGGACAGCGGCGTACTACGAGCAGTACTTC; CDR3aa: CASSDLRTAAYYEQYF
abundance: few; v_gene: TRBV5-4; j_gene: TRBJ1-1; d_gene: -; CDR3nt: TGTGCCAGCAGCTCGACAGTCTTGAACACTGAAGCTTTCTTT; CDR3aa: CASSSTVLNTEAFF
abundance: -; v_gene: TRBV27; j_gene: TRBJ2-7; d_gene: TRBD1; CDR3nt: TGTGCCAGCAGCCAACCGGGACAGGGTGTTTACGAGCAGTACTTC; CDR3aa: CASSQPGQGVYEQYF
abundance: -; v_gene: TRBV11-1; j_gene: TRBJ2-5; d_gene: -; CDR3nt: TGTGCCAGCAGCTTTCGGACACAGGAGACCCAGTACTTC; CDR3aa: CASSFRTQETQYF
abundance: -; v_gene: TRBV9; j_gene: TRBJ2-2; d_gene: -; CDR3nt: TGTGCCACCTACGGGATGGAGGGGATTACCGGGGAGCTGTTTTTT; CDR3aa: CATYGMEGITGELFF
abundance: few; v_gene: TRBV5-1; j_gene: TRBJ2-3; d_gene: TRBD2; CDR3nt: TGCGCCAGCAGCTCCTCATCGACTAGCCGGGATACGCAGTATTTT; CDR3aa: CASSSSSTSRDTQYF
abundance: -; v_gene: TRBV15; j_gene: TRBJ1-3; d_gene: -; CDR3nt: TGTGCCACCAGCAGCCAACAAGGGGCAGGAAACACCATATATTTT; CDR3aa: CATSSQQGAGNTIYF
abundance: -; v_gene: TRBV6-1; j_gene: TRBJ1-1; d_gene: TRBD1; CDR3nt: TGTGCCAGCAGTGAACAGACAGGGAGTACTGAAGCTTTCTTT; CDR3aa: CASSEQTGSTEAFF
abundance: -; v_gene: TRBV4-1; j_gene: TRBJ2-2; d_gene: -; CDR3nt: TGCGCCAGCAGCCAAGGGCAACTAGCGAACACCGGGGAGCTGTTTTTT; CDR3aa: CASSQGQLANTGELFF
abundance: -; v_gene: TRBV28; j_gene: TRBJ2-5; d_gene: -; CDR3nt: TGTGCCAGCAGCCAAATTGCTGAACCCGGTGGAGAGACCCAGTACTTC; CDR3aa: CASSQIAEPGGETQYF
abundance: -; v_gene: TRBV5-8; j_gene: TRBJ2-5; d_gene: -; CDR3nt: TGTGCCAGCAGCTCGGAGCCCGGGACTCCCTATGGGACCCAGTACTTC; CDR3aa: CASSSEPGTPYGTQYF
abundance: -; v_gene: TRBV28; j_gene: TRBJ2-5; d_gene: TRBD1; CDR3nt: TGTGCCAGCAGCCTCCATCCGGGACAGACTGGGGAGACCCAGTACTTC; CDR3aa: CASSLHPGQTGETQYF
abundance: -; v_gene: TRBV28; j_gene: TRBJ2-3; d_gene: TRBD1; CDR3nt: TGTGCCAGCAGTACCCCGGACAGGGGTAGTACAGATACGCAGTATTTT; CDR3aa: CASSTPDRGSTDTQYF